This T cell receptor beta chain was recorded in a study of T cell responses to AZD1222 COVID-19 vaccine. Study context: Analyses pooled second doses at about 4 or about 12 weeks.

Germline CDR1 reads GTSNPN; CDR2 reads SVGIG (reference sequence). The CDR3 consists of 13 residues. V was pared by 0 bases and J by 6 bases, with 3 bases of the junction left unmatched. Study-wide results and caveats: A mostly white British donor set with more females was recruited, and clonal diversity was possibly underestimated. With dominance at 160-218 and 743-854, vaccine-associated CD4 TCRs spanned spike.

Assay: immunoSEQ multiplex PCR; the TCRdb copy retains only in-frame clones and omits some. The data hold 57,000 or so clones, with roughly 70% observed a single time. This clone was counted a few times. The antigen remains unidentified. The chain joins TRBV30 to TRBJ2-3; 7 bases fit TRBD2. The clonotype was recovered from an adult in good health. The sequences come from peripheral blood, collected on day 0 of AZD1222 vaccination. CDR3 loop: CAWSVVGGDTQYF. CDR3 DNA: TGTGCCTGGAGTGTGGTGGGGGGGGATACGCAGTATTTT.